The 30 T cell receptor beta chains presented below share a single source sample, sequenced in a study of glioma-infiltrating T cells. Amplification of TCR alpha and beta CDR3 regions from RNA used iRepertoire nested multiplex PCR. MiXCR, applied by TCRdb to the multiplex PCR reads, yields one record per CDR3 protein. The sample lists around 97,000 distinct CDR3 sequences; around 30% were seen once. Material: glioma tissue, nonneoplastic brain tissue, or PBMCs (not recorded which). The source of these receptors is a human donor with low-grade glioma or glioblastoma, undergoing nonglioma brain surgery, or in good health (not recorded which).

For this clonotype: A much larger clone lies a single base off, so this may be a read error. The rearrangement uses TRBV4-2 and TRBJ2-7; D not resolved. CDR1 is LGHNA and CDR2 is YNFKEQ in the germline V gene. The CDR3 sequence is 15 residues long. Trimming removed 4 bases at V and 3 bases at J, with 16 bases between. CDR3 region: CASSREVNRNYEQYF. The CDR3 bases are TGTGCCAGCAGCCGAGAGGTTAATAGGAACTACGAGCAGTACTTC.

This clonotype came up once. Possible read error: a much larger clone is one base away. This sequence joins TRBV20-1 and TRBJ2-1; D is ambiguous. CDR1 and CDR2 (germline): DFQATT, SNEGSKA (reference sequence). V was shortened by 3 bases and J by 1 base, with 16 bases between the two germline ends. The CDR3 has 16 residues. The CDR3, as DNA: TGCAGTGCTAGTCGCCGTGGGTGCTTATCCTACAATGAGCAGTTCTTC. Translated, it gives CSASRRGCLSYNEQFF.

This clonotype was seen at least ten times. The chain has TRBV15 and TRBJ1-5; D is ambiguous. Germline CDR1 LNHNV, CDR2 YYDKDF (reference sequence). Deletions cut 0 bases from V and 14 bases from J, with 2 bases between. The CDR3 loop spans 9 amino acids. CDR3 residues: CATSREEHF. The CDR3 nucleotides are TGTGCCACCAGCAGAGAGGAGCATTTT.

This clonotype was counted ten times or more. The gene calls are TRBV25-1 and TRBJ2-5; D is tentatively TRBD1 or TRBD2 (6 bases each). V lost 11 bases and J lost 4, with 14 bases in between. CDR1 is MGHDK and CDR2 is SYGVNS in the germline V gene. The CDR3 length is 12 residues. The DNA for the CDR3 is TGTGCCTATTCCGAGGGGGGAGAGACCCAGTACTTC. This sequence encodes CAYSEGGETQYF.

This chain joins TRBV20-1 and TRBJ2-3; possibly TRBD2 for D (5 bases). The CDR3 sequence is 13 residues long. Trimming removed 6 bases from V and 4 bases from J, with 14 bases in between. Germline values: CDR1 DFQATT, CDR2 SNEGSKA (reference sequence). The CDR3 spells CSAPATEADTQYF. The DNA for the CDR3 is TGCAGTGCCCCCGCGACGGAGGCAGATACGCAGTATTTT.

V usage is TRBV5-1 and J usage is TRBJ2-7; TRBD1 agrees at 7 bases. J gave up 3 bases and V 6 bases, and 9 bases lay outside the gene matches. Germline V gene lookup returns CDR1 SGHRS and CDR2 YFSETQ. CDR3 length: 14 residues. CDR3 region: CASNPGQNIYEQYF. The DNA for the CDR3 is TGCGCCAGCAACCCGGGACAGAACATCTACGAGCAGTACTTC.

This clonotype was counted at least ten times. Compared with germline, one end of the junction differs, possibly owing to a read error. The genes are TRBV7-7 and TRBJ2-5, with D uncertain. CDR1 is SSHAT and CDR2 is FNYEAQ in the germline V gene (reference sequence). This CDR3 contains 13 residues. The CDR3 is CASSLTLQETQYF. DNA for the CDR3: TGTGCTAGCAGCCTCACCTTGCAGGAGACCCAGTACTTC.

There are many counts of this clonotype. The V and J genes are TRBV6-1 and TRBJ1-1, with D possibly matching TRBD1 (5 bases). V lost 1 base and J 11 bases, leaving 17 bases between the germline ends. CDR3 length: 14 residues. The germline V gene has CDR1 MNHNS and CDR2 SASEGT. The CDR3 nucleotides are TGTGCCAGCAGTGAAGTGGGGCGACGCTTTGGTGCTTTCTTT. This codes for CASSEVGRRFGAFF.

Details on this clonotype: A much larger clone sits a single nucleotide away, making a read error possible. The chain is built from TRBV29-1 and TRBJ1-1; D not certain. CDR1 and CDR2 from the germline V gene are SQVTM and ANQGSEA. The CDR3 contains 11 residues. Trimming removed 6 bases from V and 1 base from J, with 6 bases in between. Here the CDR3 DNA reads TGCAGCGTCCCAGAGAACACTGAAGCTTTCTTT. Translating it yields CSVPENTEAFF. Combining the CDR3 with reference TRBV29-1 and TRBJ1-1 gives the whole variable domain SAVISQKPSRDICQRGTSLTIQCQVDSQVTMMFWYRQQPGQSLTLIATANQGSEATYESGFVIDKFPISRPNLTFSTLTVSNMSPEDSSIYLCSVPENTEAFFGQGTRLTVV.

As concerns this clonotype: A much larger clone differs by one base, so this may be a read error. The chain couples TRBV28 to TRBJ2-7; TRBD1 agrees at 7 bases. The CDR3 is 15 residues long. V lost 7 bases to trimming and J lost 0 bases; unmatched junction nucleotides: 9. CDR1 is MDHEN and CDR2 is SYDVKM in the germline V gene. The CDR3 reads CASTLGGQSSYEQYF. CDR3 coding DNA: TGTGCCAGCACCCTAGGGGGACAGAGCTCCTACGAGCAGTACTTC.

This clonotype was counted many times. This CDR3 is CASSLGDRDQETQYF. In DNA form, the CDR3 reads TGTGCCAGCAGCTTAGGAGACAGGGACCAAGAGACCCAGTACTTC. This chain joins TRBV7-9 and TRBJ2-5, with 7 positions matching TRBD1. This CDR3 comprises 15 residues. CDR1 and CDR2 from the germline V gene are SEHNR and FQNEAQ (reference sequence). Trimming cost V 1 base and J 0 bases; bases outside gene matches: 2.

This clonotype was picked up many times. This chain connects TRBV7-2 to TRBJ1-5; D might be TRBD1 (5 bases). V was shortened by 1 base and J by 7 bases, with 8 bases between the two germline ends. Looked up from germline, CDR1 is SGHTA and CDR2 is FQGNSA. The CDR3 loop spans 13 amino acids. The DNA of the CDR3 is TGTGCCAGCAGCTTAGAGCAGGGCCAGCCCCAGCATTTT. It encodes CASSLEQGQPQHF.

This clonotype was observed at least ten times. The V and J genes are TRBV7-2 and TRBJ1-1, with D perhaps TRBD1 (5 bases). Germline CDR1 and CDR2: SGHTA and FQGNSA. The V and J ends lost 2 bases and 7 bases respectively, with 11 bases between them. The CDR3 runs 13 residues. The CDR3 DNA reads TGTGCCAGCAGCTTATCCCCGACAGTTGAAGCTTTCTTT. Translation: CASSLSPTVEAFF.

This clonotype came up many times. This chain connects TRBV7-2 to TRBJ2-3; 12 bases agree with TRBD2. CDR1 and CDR2 (germline): SGHTA, FQGNSA. The V gene end was trimmed by 3 bases and the J gene end by 5 bases; junction bases not matched to a gene: 9. The CDR3 is made up of 17 amino acids. The CDR3 here is CASSLTSGGRAGDTQYF. CDR3 DNA sequence: TGTGCCAGCAGCTTGACTAGCGGGGGCCGCGCGGGAGATACGCAGTATTTT.

The rearrangement joins TRBV7-3 to TRBJ1-2; 9 positions match TRBD1. The junction had 9 bases not matched to a gene; V was cut back by 5 bases and J by 8 bases. The CDR3 has 14 residues. Germline values: CDR1 SGHTA, CDR2 FQGTGA. In nucleotides, the CDR3 is TGTGCCAGCAGCCCTGAGGGACAGGGTTACGGCTACACCTTC. This sequence encodes CASSPEGQGYGYTF.

Ten or more counts support this clonotype. The chain is built from TRBV7-9 and TRBJ2-3; the D gene is possibly TRBD2 (7 bases). V lost 8 bases, J lost 0 bases, and 12 bases lay in between. The germline CDR1 and CDR2 sequences are SEHNR and FQNEAQ (reference sequence). This CDR3 comprises 14 residues. CDR3 bases: TGTGCCAGCGGTCGGGGGGCTAGCACAGATACGCAGTATTTT. This gives the protein CASGRGASTDTQYF.

This clonotype was seen ten or more times. This sequence joins TRBV20-1 and TRBJ1-1; D unclear. The CDR3 covers 16 residues. V was pared by 7 bases and J by 3 bases, with 24 bases between. Per germline, CDR1 DFQATT and CDR2 SNEGSKA (reference sequence). The CDR3 region is CSVLWHRTAPDTEAFF. The DNA of the CDR3 is TGCAGTGTTCTATGGCATCGTACCGCCCCGGACACTGAAGCTTTCTTT.

This clonotype was recorded many times. This chain connects TRBV20-1 to TRBJ2-6; possibly TRBD2 for D (6 bases). The V gene lost 6 bases and the J gene lost 4 bases, with 16 bases spanning the gap. The CDR3 consists of 15 residues. The germline V gene encodes CDR1 DFQATT and CDR2 SNEGSKA (reference sequence). CDR3 protein: CSANQRAGGANVLTF. In nucleotides, the CDR3 is TGCAGTGCGAATCAAAGGGCGGGGGGGGCCAACGTCCTGACTTTC.

The sample holds a few counts of this clonotype. As DNA, the CDR3 is TGTGCCAGCTCACCGCCCCTAGGTGACGCCTACGAGCAGTACTTC. It encodes CASSPPLGDAYEQYF. The chain employs TRBV12-3 or TRBV12-4 and TRBJ2-7; D ambiguous. Trimming took 8 bases from V and 2 from J, leaving 19 bases between them. The CDR3 contains 15 residues.

About this clonotype: With a much larger clone just one base away, this may be a read error. V is TRBV6-2 or TRBV6-3 and J is TRBJ2-5; D unclear. Germline V gene sequence: CDR1 MNHEY, CDR2 SVGEGT. The CDR3 covers 13 residues. The CDR3 spells CVINQEREETQYF. The CDR3 DNA sequence: TGTGTCATCAACCAGGAACGAGAAGAGACCCAGTACTTC.

In its sample, this clonotype was seen a few times. The chain links TRBV7-2 to TRBJ1-1, with a possible D match to TRBD1 (6 bases). The length of the CDR3 is 15 residues. The V and J ends lost 4 bases and 5 bases respectively, with 17 bases between them. Germline V gene lookup returns CDR1 SGHTA and CDR2 FQGNSA. The CDR3 bases are TGTGCCAGCAGCTCACGGGGAGGGGGAAATACTGAAGCTTTCTTT. Its translation is CASSSRGGGNTEAFF.

This clonotype was found many times. The J gene is TRBJ1-6, the V gene TRBV6-2 or TRBV6-3; D is possibly TRBD1 (6 bases). There are 16 residues in the CDR3. Germline CDR1 MNHEY, CDR2 SVGEGT. Trimming removed 0 bases from V and 7 bases from J, with 13 bases in between. The chain's CDR3 is CASSYSRTVQNSPLHF. Here the CDR3 DNA reads TGTGCCAGCAGTTACTCGAGGACAGTCCAAAATTCACCCCTCCACTTT.

Ten or more counts support this clonotype. V is TRBV6-2 or TRBV6-3 and J is TRBJ1-2; D is undetermined. CDR3 length: 15 residues. The germline gives CDR1 MNHEY, CDR2 SVGEGT. Trimming cost V 0 bases and J 6 bases, with 14 bases left between them. The CDR3 DNA is TGTGCCAGCAGTTACTCTATCACGACGGCACATGGCTACACCTTC. Translating gives CASSYSITTAHGYTF.

The chain couples TRBV7-6 to TRBJ1-6; D unclear. This CDR3 region has 18 residues. In germline, CDR1 is SGHVS, CDR2 FNYEAQ. V gave up 1 base and J gave up 0 bases, with 13 bases separating them. The CDR3: CASSLGPDGSSYNSPLHF. CDR3 nucleotide sequence: TGTGCCAGCAGCTTAGGACCGGACGGAAGCTCCTATAATTCACCCCTCCACTTT.

Notes on this clonotype: A single base separates this from a much larger clone, so it may be a read error. V usage is TRBV11-2 and J usage is TRBJ2-7, with D perhaps given as TRBD1 or TRBD2 (6 bases each). Deletions cut 1 base from V and 7 bases from J, with 23 bases between. CDR1 SGHAT and CDR2 FQNNGV come from the germline V gene. CDR3 length: 17 amino acids. CDR3 DNA sequence: TGTGCCAGCAGCTTAGGGGGGGACATCGACTCCTACAATGAGCAGTACTTC. Its protein is CASSLGGDIDSYNEQYF.

The chain recombines TRBV19 with TRBJ2-2; D assignment may be TRBD1 or TRBD2 (5 bases each). V was pared by 5 bases and J by 5 bases, with 18 bases between. The CDR3 consists of 16 residues. Germline CDR1 reads LNHDA; CDR2 reads SQIVND (reference sequence). CDR3 amino acids: CASSDFGAPGTGELFF. In DNA form, the CDR3 reads TGTGCCAGTAGTGACTTCGGGGCTCCAGGAACCGGGGAGCTGTTTTTT.

This clonotype was observed many times. The gene calls are TRBV2 and TRBJ2-3, with no clear D. The germline V gene encodes CDR1 SNHLY and CDR2 FYNNEI. V dropped 8 bases and J dropped 1 base, with 13 bases sitting between them. CDR3 length: 14 residues. CDR3 sequence reads: CASGYNGGTDTQYF. CDR3 DNA: TGTGCCAGCGGATACAACGGAGGCACAGATACGCAGTATTTT.

This clonotype was seen many times. Its ends do not fully match the called genes, so a read error is possible. The rearrangement links TRBV7-7 to TRBJ2-3; D may be TRBD1 (6 bases). Germline V lookup: CDR1 SSHAT, CDR2 FNYEAQ (reference sequence). The CDR3 runs to 14 residues. CDR3 loop: CASSLDRSTDTQYF. The CDR3 nucleotides are TGTGCTAGCAGCTTGGACAGAAGCACAGATACGCAGTATTTT.

This clonotype appeared many times. CDR3 DNA: TGTGCCAGCAGCACTGGACAAGCAAATTCACCCCTCCACTTT. It translates to CASSTGQANSPLHF. V and J are TRBV7-9 and TRBJ1-6, with D maybe TRBD1 (5 bases). Germline V CDR1 and CDR2: SEHNR, FQNEAQ (reference sequence). The CDR3 loop spans 14 amino acids. V dropped 5 bases and J dropped 7 bases, with 12 bases sitting between them. Drawing the rest from reference TRBV7-9 and TRBJ1-6, the complete variable domain is DTGVSQNPRHKITKRGQNVTFRCDPISEHNRLYWYRQTLGQGPEFLTYFQNEAQLEKSRLLSDRFSAERPKGSFSTLEIQRTEQGDSAMYLCASSTGQANSPLHFGNGTRLTVT.

This clonotype was seen ten or more times. The V and J genes are TRBV6-4 and TRBJ2-1; 10 bases align to TRBD2. The CDR3 length is 15 residues. Germline-derived CDR1 and CDR2 are MRHNA and SNTAGT. Trimming removed 5 bases from V and 4 bases from J; junction bases left unmatched: 5. This chain's CDR3 is CASSLLAGEYNEQFF. The CDR3 nucleotides are TGTGCCAGCAGTTTGCTAGCGGGGGAATACAATGAGCAGTTCTTC.